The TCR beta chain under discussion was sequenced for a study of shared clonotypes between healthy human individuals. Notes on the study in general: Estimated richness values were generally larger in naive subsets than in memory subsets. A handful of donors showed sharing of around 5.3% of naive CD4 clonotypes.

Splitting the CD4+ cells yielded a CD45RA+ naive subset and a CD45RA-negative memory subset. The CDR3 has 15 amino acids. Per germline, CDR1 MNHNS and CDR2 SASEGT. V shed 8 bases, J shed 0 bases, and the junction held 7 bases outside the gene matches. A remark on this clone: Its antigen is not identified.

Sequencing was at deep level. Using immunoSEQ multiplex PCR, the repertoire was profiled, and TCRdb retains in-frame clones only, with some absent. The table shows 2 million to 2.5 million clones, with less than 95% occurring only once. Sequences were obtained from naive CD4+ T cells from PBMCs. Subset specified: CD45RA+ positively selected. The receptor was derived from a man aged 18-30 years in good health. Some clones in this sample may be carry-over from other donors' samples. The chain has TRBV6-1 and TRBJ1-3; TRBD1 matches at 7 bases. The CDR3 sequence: CASLRQGNSGNTIYF. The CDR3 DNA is TGTGCCAGCCTTAGACAGGGCAACTCTGGAAACACCATATATTTT.